The entry below gives a single TCR beta chain sequence along with its context. Its antigen is undetermined. This specimen comes from a study of CXCR3-negative and CXCR3-positive naive CD8 T cells. The CDR3 is 13 residues long. The V gene's germline CDR1 is SQVTM and CDR2 ANQGSEA. The authors made the TRB cDNA libraries by 5' RACE using UMI labels. TCRdb derives one entry per CDR3 protein from the 5' RACE reads, leaving out DNA. Found here are roughly 50,000 distinct CDR3 sequences; the top ten clones hold approximately 0.56%. Broader study findings: Naive cells that were CXCR3-positive had more hydrophobic TRB CDR3s (compared with CXCR3-negative naive cells).

The sample taken for sequencing was naive CXCR3+ CD8+ T cells from blood. Subset given: CD45RO-CCR7+CD27+CD95- naive CD8+ T cells expressing CXCR3 (TNR3+). The chain carries TRBV29-1 and TRBJ1-2; TCRdb names TRBD1, which stays unverified in the absence of DNA. The TCR comes from a human donor in good health. Some clones in this sample may be carry-over from other donors' samples. The CDR3 region is CSAAGGGYYGYTF.